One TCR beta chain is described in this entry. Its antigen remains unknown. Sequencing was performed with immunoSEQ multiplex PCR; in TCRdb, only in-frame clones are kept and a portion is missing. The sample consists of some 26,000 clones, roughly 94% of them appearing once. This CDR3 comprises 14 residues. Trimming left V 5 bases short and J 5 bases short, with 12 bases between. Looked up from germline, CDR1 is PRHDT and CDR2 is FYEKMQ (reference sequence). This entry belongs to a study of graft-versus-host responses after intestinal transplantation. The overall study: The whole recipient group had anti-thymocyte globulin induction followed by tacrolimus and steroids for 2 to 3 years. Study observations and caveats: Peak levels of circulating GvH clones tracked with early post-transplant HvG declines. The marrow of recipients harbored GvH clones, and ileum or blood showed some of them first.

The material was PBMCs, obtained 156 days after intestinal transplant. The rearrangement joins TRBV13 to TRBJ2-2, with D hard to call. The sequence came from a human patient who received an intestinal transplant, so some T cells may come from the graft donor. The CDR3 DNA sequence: TGTGCCAGCAGCATGGCCCCCAAAACCGGGGAGCTGTTTTTT. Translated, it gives CASSMAPKTGELFF.